This TCR beta chain was recovered during a study of shared clonotypes between healthy human individuals. Profiled with immunoSEQ multiplex PCR; TCRdb holds only in-frame clones, not every one. This repertoire shows 850,000 to 1,100,000 clones, 60% to 80% found once; its top ten account for roughly 0.83%. Germline assignment: CDR1 SGHTA and CDR2 FQGTGA. The CDR3 runs to 16 residues. Losses at the gene ends were 5 bases for V and 8 bases for J; bases not matched to a gene: 14. The J gene is TRBJ2-1, the V gene TRBV7-3; 8 bases align to TRBD2. The source material was memory CD4+ T cells from PBMCs. Subset meaning: CD45RA-negative fraction. The sequence was collected from a man between 18 and 35 years old in good health. Some clones in this sample may be carry-over from other donors' samples. The CDR3 reads CASSPPGAGEGDEQFF. CDR3 in DNA: TGTGCCAGCAGCCCCCCAGGAGCGGGAGAGGGGGATGAGCAGTTCTTC.